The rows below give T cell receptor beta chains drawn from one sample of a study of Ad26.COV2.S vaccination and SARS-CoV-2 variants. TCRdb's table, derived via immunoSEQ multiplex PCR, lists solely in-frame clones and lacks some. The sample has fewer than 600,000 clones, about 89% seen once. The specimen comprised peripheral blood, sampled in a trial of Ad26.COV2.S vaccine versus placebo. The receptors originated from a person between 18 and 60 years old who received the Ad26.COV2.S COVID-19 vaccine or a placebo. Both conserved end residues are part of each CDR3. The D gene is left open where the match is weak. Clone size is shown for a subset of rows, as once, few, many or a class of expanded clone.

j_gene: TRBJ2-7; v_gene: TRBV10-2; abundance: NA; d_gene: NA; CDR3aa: CASSESGRTSYEQYF; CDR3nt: TGCGCCAGCAGTGAGTCCGGGCGGACCTCCTACGAGCAGTACTTC
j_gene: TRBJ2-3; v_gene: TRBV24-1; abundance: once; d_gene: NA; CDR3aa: CATSDTVSDTQYF; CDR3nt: TGTGCCACCAGTGATACCGTTTCAGATACGCAGTATTTT
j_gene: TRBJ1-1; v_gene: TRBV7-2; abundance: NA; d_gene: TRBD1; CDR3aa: CASSFIAGGTEAFF; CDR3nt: TGTGCCAGCAGCTTCATTGCAGGGGGGACTGAAGCTTTCTTT
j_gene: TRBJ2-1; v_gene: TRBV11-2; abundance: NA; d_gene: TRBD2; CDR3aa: CASSISGSNYNEQFF; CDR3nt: TGTGCCAGCAGCATTAGCGGGAGTAACTACAATGAGCAGTTCTTC
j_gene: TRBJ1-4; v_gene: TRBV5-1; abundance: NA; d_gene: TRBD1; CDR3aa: CASSLVGTGSEKLFF; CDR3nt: TGCGCCAGCAGCTTGGTGGGGACAGGGAGTGAAAAACTGTTTTTT
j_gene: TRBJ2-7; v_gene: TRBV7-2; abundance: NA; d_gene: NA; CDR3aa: CASNWGDGGTYEQYF; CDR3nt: TGTGCCAGCAACTGGGGGGACGGAGGGACCTACGAGCAGTACTTC
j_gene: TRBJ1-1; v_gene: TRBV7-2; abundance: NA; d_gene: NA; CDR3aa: CASSLVPRNTEAFF; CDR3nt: TGTGCCAGCAGCTTAGTACCCAGGAACACTGAAGCTTTCTTT
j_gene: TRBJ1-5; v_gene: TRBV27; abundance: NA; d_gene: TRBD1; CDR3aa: CASMPSGGDQPQHF; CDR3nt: TGTGCCAGCATGCCCTCAGGGGGAGATCAGCCCCAGCATTTT
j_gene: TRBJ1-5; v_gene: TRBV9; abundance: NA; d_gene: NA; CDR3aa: CASSLDPVGNQPQHF; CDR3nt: TGTGCCAGCAGTCTAGACCCGGTCGGGAATCAGCCCCAGCATTTT
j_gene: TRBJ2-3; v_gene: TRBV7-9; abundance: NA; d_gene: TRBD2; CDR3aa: CASRLGGNTDTQYF; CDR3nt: TGTGCCAGCAGGCTGGGGGGGAACACAGATACGCAGTATTTT
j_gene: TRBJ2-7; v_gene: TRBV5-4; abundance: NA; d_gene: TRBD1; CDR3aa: CASSIQQGAREQYF; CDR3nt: TGTGCCAGCAGCATCCAACAGGGGGCGCGCGAGCAGTACTTC
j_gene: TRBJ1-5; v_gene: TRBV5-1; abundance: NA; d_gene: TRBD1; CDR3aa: CASSLGQGSSNQPQHF; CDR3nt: TGCGCCAGCAGCTTGGGACAGGGATCTAGCAATCAGCCCCAGCATTTT
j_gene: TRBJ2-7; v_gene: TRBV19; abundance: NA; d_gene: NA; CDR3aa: CASSPVVGDLYHEQYF; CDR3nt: TGTGCCAGTAGTCCCGTTGTTGGGGATCTCTACCACGAGCAGTACTTC
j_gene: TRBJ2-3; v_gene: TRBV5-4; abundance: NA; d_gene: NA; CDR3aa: CASSWGSLTDTQYF; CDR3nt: TGTGCCAGCAGCTGGGGGTCTCTGACAGATACGCAGTATTTT
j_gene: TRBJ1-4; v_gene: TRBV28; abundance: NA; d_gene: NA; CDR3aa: CASNSRGRDEKLFF; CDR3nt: TGTGCCAGCAACTCACGGGGACGGGATGAAAAACTGTTTTTT
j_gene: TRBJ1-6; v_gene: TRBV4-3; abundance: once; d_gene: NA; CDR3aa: CASSQKRGGYNSPLHF; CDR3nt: TGCGCCAGCAGCCAAAAAAGGGGAGGATATAATTCACCCCTCCACTTT
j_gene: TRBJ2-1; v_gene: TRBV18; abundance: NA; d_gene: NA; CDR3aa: CASSPPGSYNEQFF; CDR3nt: TGTGCCAGCTCACCACCAGGGTCCTACAATGAGCAGTTCTTC
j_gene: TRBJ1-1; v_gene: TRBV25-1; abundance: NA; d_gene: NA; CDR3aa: CASSQRTSTEAFF; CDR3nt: TGTGCCAGCAGCCAGAGGACTAGCACTGAAGCTTTCTTT
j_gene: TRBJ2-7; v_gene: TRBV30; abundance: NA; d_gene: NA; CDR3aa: CAWNPGDVRYEQYF; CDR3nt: TGTGCCTGGAATCCGGGGGATGTTAGGTACGAGCAGTACTTC
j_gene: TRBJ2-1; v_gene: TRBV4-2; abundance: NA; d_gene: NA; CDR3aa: CASSQEWGSEVYEQFF; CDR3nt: TGTGCCAGCAGCCAAGAGTGGGGAAGTGAGGTCTATGAGCAGTTCTTC
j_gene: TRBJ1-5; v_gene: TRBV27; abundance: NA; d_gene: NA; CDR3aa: CASSPEGVGQPQHF; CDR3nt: TGTGCCAGCAGTCCCGAGGGGGTCGGCCAGCCCCAGCATTTT
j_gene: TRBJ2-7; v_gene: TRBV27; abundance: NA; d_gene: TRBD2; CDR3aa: CASSNLLAGVYEQYF; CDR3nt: TGTGCCAGCAGTAACCTACTAGCGGGAGTGTACGAGCAGTACTTC
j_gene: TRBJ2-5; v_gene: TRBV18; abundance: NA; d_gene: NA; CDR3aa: CASSPGFLLEETQYF; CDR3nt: TGTGCCAGCTCACCCGGATTCCTGCTGGAAGAGACCCAGTACTTC
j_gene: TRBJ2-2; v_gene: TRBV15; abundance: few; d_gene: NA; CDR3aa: CATSREGTLNTGELFF; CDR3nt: TGTGCCACCAGCAGAGAAGGGACACTGAACACCGGGGAGCTGTTTTTT
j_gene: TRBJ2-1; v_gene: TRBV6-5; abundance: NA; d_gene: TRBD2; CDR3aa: CASTLLAVLYNEQFF; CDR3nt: TGTGCCAGCACCCTGCTAGCGGTACTCTACAATGAGCAGTTCTTC
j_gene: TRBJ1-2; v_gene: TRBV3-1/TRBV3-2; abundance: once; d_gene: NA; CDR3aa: CASSLETRGGYTF; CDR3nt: TGTGCCAGCAGCCTGGAAACTCGGGGCGGCTACACCTTC
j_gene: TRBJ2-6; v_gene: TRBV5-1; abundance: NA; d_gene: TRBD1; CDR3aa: CASSPRQGSRAGANVLTF; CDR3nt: TGCGCCAGCAGCCCGAGACAGGGTTCCCGGGCTGGGGCCAACGTCCTGACTTTC
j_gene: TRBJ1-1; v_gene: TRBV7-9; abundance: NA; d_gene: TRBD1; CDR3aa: CASKDRGNTEAFF; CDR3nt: TGTGCCAGCAAGGACAGGGGAAACACTGAAGCTTTCTTT
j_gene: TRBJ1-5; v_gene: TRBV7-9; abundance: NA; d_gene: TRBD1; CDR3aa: CASSLTGGNQPQHF; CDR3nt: TGTGCCAGCAGCCTAACAGGGGGCAATCAGCCCCAGCATTTT
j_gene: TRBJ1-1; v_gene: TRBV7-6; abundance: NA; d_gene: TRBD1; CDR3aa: CASSLTDRLGGTEAFF; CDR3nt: TGTGCCAGCAGCTTAACGGACAGGTTGGGGGGCACTGAAGCTTTCTTT
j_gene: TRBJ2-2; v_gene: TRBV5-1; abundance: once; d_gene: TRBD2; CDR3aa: CASSSTSGSNTGELFF; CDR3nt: TGCGCCAGCAGCTCGACTAGCGGGTCTAACACCGGGGAGCTGTTTTTT
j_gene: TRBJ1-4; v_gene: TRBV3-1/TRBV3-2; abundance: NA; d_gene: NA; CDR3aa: CASRPGPPNEKLFF; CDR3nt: TGTGCCAGCAGACCGGGACCCCCAAATGAAAAACTGTTTTTT